Reported below is one T cell receptor beta chain. Its antigen is still unknown. Base-call qualities are not available, and no considerably larger clone is one nucleotide away. The time point label corresponds to: peripheral blood 6 weeks after treatment start. The cohort included about 29 patients with locally advanced or metastatic urothelial carcinoma who were treated at Memorial Sloan Kettering on a trial protocol. Peripheral blood mononuclear cells were collected pretreatment and during treatment, at between 1 and 8 total time points per patient. The Qiagen DNeasy Blood extraction kit was used to purify genomic DNA from total PBMCs and tumor samples. PBMCs were collected pretreatment and during treatment and were isolated and stored as previously described. These data are taken from a study of PD-L1 blockade in urothelial cancer (TCRdb year 2017). Regarding the study in general: Therapy was started in the mid-2010s for all patients, and atezolizumab 1,200 mg was administered intravenously every 3 weeks. Blood samples gave median yields of around 150,000 T cells and approximately 80,000 unique TCRs, along with a median clonality of 0.080. Pretreatment tumor samples and matched peripheral blood, collected serially before and after atezolizumab treatment, underwent TCR sequencing. An exploratory multi-omic analysis was conducted of the somatic, immune and clinical correlates of response to PD-L1 blockade with atezolizumab in urothelial cancer. Blood samples were analyzed 3 weeks after the start of treatment (second dose) and 6 weeks after the start of treatment. Pretreatment blood TCR-seq was available for nearly 30 patients, at least one posttreatment blood collection was obtained for some 24 patients, and tumor TCR-seq was available for some 24 patients. In the same patients, whole exome sequencing and RNA sequencing of pretreatment tumors were performed in addition to TCR sequencing. Durable clinical benefit was achieved by nine patients and was not achieved by 20 patients. Patients had an ECOG performance status of 0 or 1 and had received between 0 and 3 prior chemotherapy regimens. Durable clinical benefit was defined as progression-free survival longer than 6 months, and TCR features were also tested against progression-free and overall survival. Twenty-five of 29 patients were males with bladder-origin urothelial cancer, and 18 of 29 reported a prior smoking history.

Including cysteine and phenylalanine, the CDR3 has 15 amino acids. CDR3 DNA only is kept here, 45 bases in frame from base 1. The trim is 4 bases for V and 3 bases for J, with a gap of 16 bases between the germline ends. CDR1 LNHDA and CDR2 SQIVND were looked up in the germline V gene (reference sequence). Findings and caveats that apply to the study as a whole: Because the sample size was small (n ≈ 31) and many of the analyses were exploratory, the results are meant to be hypothesis-generating. A pretreatment peripheral blood TCR clonality below the median was linked to improved progression-free and overall survival. Among patients with durable benefit, tumor-associated TCR clones showed greater expansion in peripheral blood 3 weeks after treatment started (n ≈ 20, p = 0.022).

Synthetic TCR analog templates were spiked into each PCR so that absolute template abundance could be estimated from read counts. The immunoSEQ assay used bias-controlled V and J gene primers to amplify TCRbeta CDR3 regions from genomic DNA. Rearranged TCRbeta segments were sequenced at approximately 20X coverage. The paper's data handling went like this. Sequencing errors were corrected by clustering, and CDR3s were annotated against IMGT so that V, D and J genes could be assigned. Downstream analyses used only productive TCRbeta rearrangements and left out out-of-frame or stop-codon sequences. To compute clonality, Shannon entropy was normalized by the log of the number of unique productive sequences and then subtracted from one. Clones differing between time points or between blood and tumor were identified using Fisher's exact test with Benjamini-Hochberg correction, with an adjusted p below 0.01 applied as the threshold. Sourced from immuneACCESS, this table was stored by TCRdb with only in-frame sequences that have V and J called. A share of the clones is absent; for the studies checked, an unresolved V gene accounts for under half, and the remainder has no known explanation. That table gives V, J and clone size, and the DNA gave D and trimming. This sample lists about 120,000 clones; around 88% were detected once. The top ten clonotypes cover under 2% of the sample.

The sequence joins TRBV19 to TRBJ2-7; TRBD1 might be the D gene, on 6 matching bases. This specimen was PBMCs, taken around atezolizumab (anti-PD-L1) treatment. This TCR was sampled from a man aged 60 to 69 with urothelial cancer. The CDR3 region: CASSRQGSRGYEQYF. The nucleotide sequence is TGTGCCAGTAGTAGGCAGGGGTCGAGGGGCTACGAGCAGTACTTC.